This T cell receptor beta chain was identified during a study of T cell responses to AZD1222 COVID-19 vaccine. Germline CDR1 is LNHDA and CDR2 is SQIVND (reference sequence). This CDR3 is 13 amino acids long. Trimming took 2 bases from V and 8 from J, leaving 12 bases between them. The table came from immunoSEQ multiplex PCR; TCRdb's copy has only in-frame clones and leaves some out. The data contain some 79,000 clones, 70% to 90% of them singletons. Regarding the study as a whole: Spike-specific TCR breadth and depth grew following two AZD1222 doses. The study sampled repertoires only after the peak T cell response. Clonal diversity was possibly underestimated, and the donors were mostly white British, with more females.

Doses given second, at about 4 or about 12 weeks, were pooled. Worth noting for this clone: The antigen is not known.

This receptor was taken from an adult who received the AZD1222 COVID-19 vaccine. The input for sequencing was peripheral blood, taken 28 days after the second AZD1222 dose. V is TRBV19 and J is TRBJ1-2; possibly TRBD1 for D (5 bases). Here the CDR3 reads CASSIRSTEGYTF. In DNA form, the CDR3 reads TGTGCCAGTAGTATACGCTCGACAGAAGGCTACACCTTC.